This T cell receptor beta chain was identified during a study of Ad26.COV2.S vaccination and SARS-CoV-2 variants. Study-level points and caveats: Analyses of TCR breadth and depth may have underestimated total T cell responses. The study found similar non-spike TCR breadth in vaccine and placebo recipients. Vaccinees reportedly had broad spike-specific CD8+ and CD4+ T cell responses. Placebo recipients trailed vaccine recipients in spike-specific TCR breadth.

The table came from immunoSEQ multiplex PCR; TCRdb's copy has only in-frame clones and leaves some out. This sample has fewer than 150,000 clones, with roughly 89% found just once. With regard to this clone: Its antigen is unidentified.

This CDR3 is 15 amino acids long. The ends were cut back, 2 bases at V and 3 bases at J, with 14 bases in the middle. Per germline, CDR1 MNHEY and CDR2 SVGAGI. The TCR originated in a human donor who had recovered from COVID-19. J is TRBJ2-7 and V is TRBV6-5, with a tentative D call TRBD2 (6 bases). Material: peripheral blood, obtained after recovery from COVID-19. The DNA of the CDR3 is TGTGCCAGCAGTTACGGACGGGGGTTATACTACGAGCAGTACTTC. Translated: CASSYGRGLYYEQYF.